This T cell receptor (beta chain) was sequenced during a study of blood T cell repertoires in COVID-19. On the study more broadly: Sites in the United States, Italy and Spain provided acute and convalescent COVID-19 samples.

Original handling: Using reference gene primer amplification, nucleated cell counts were estimated. TCRdb's table, derived via immunoSEQ multiplex PCR, lists solely in-frame clones and lacks some. That table supplies the V and J calls and clone size; D and trimming were determined from the DNA. The table lists roughly 100,000 clones, about nine tenths of them singletons, with around 2% in the top ten. Germline values: CDR1 SGHVS, CDR2 FQNEAQ. V shed 6 bases, J shed 0 bases, and the junction held 14 bases outside the gene matches. This CDR3 region has 17 residues. The material sequenced was peripheral blood. This clonotype was obtained from a woman in her fifties or sixties with COVID-19, enrolled during active disease. The chain employs TRBV7-8 and TRBJ2-7, with 7 bases identical to TRBD2. CDR3 in DNA: TGTGCCAGCAGTCTAGGAGGGGTCGGGGGGAGCTCCTACGAGCAGTACGTC. It is translated as CASSLGGVGGSSYEQYV.